This T cell receptor beta chain was sequenced in a study of T-cell memory formation after mild COVID-19. Across the study: Clusters were largely donor specific.

The V segment lost 3 bases and the J segment 7 bases; nucleotides outside the gene matches: 6. CDR3 size: 14 residues. Regarding the study as a whole: Pre-infection memory showed some responding clones, and this suggested that cross-reactive memory joined.

Constant-segment primers were used for 5'RACE, and the resulting TCR alpha and TCR beta cDNA libraries carried sample barcodes and UMIs. TCRdb reprocessed the 5' RACE reads with MiXCR, giving one entry per CDR3 protein. In the table there are around 160,000 distinct CDR3 sequences, about 9.9% of which are singletons. Points on this clonotype: Its antigen remains unknown.

V gene TRBV12-3 or TRBV12-4 combines with J gene TRBJ1-1, with TRBD1 identical over 9 bases. What was sequenced was PBMCs or a T cell subset sorted from them (not recorded which). The clonotype comes from a man younger than 30 who had mild COVID-19 (a few samples of this study predate the infection). Cell type and time point are not known. The CDR3 DNA is TGTGCCAGCAGTTTCGGGGACAGGGCTGATGAAGCTTTCTTT. Its translation: CASSFGDRADEAFF.